The 7 T cell receptor beta chains in this list originate from one sample, sequenced in a study of T-cell memory formation after mild COVID-19. TCRdb called the 5' RACE reads again in MiXCR, with one record for every CDR3 protein. Seen here are 250,000 or so distinct CDR3 sequences, more than 15% observed once, and the top ten hold 23%. Material: PBMCs or a T cell subset sorted from them (not recorded which). The receptors were sampled from a man between 18 and 29 years old who had mild COVID-19 (a few samples of this study predate the infection). Cell type and time point are not known.

The sample holds a few counts of this clonotype. The V call is TRBV9, the J call TRBJ1-5; tentatively, D is TRBD1 (6 bases). This CDR3 has 16 amino acids. Trimming pared 0 bases from V and 3 bases from J, leaving 13 bases between. Germline values: CDR1 SGDLS, CDR2 YYNGEE. CDR3: CASSVGGGGNNQPQHF. DNA of the CDR3: TGTGCCAGCAGCGTAGGAGGGGGGGGGAACAATCAGCCCCAGCATTTT.

V gene TRBV6-5 combines with J gene TRBJ1-1; D is uncertain. This CDR3 region has 12 residues. Germline V lookup: CDR1 MNHEY, CDR2 SVGAGI. Trimming pared 8 bases from V and 7 bases from J, leaving 14 bases between. The CDR3 nucleotides are TGTGCCAGCCGCGATCTGCAAGGTGAAGCTTTCTTT. It translates to CASRDLQGEAFF.

The table lists this clonotype with a few counts. The rearrangement uses TRBV5-5 and TRBJ2-3; D is unresolved. V lost 0 bases and J lost 6, with 11 bases in between. Germline loops: CDR1 SGHKS, CDR2 YYEKEE (reference sequence). This CDR3 has 14 residues. The CDR3 bases are TGTGCCAGCAGCTTGGGACCGCTTGGGGATACGCAGTATTTT. This sequence encodes CASSLGPLGDTQYF. Full variable domain (outside the CDR3, taken from reference TRBV5-5 and TRBJ2-3): DAGVTQSPTHLIKTRGQQVTLRCSPISGHKSVSWYQQVLGQGPQFIFQYYEKEERGRGNFPDRFSARQFPNYSSELNVNALLLGDSALYLCASSLGPLGDTQYFGPGTRLTVL.

The chain couples TRBV5-1 to TRBJ2-1; TRBD2 is a possible D gene (6 bases). The germline V and J ends were trimmed by 4 bases and 6 bases, with 17 bases remaining between them. This CDR3 region has 15 residues. Germline loops: CDR1 SGHRS, CDR2 YFSETQ. The CDR3 DNA reads as TGCGCCAGCAGCCGGGGACTTCCGACCCTCAATGAGCAGTTCTTC. Encoded protein: CASSRGLPTLNEQFF.

This clonotype was picked up one time. The rearrangement links TRBV11-3 to TRBJ2-4, with unresolved D. The CDR3 sequence is 14 residues long. Germline CDR1 reads SGHNT; CDR2 reads YENEEA. V gave up 5 bases and J gave up 3 bases, with 11 bases separating them. The CDR3 region has the DNA TGTGCCAGCAGCCCCGAATGGGACAAAAACATTCAGTACTTC. Protein: CASSPEWDKNIQYF.

V usage is TRBV5-1 and J usage is TRBJ2-4, with D perhaps TRBD1 (5 bases). This CDR3 region has 14 residues. Trimming removed 0 bases at V and 9 bases at J, with 13 bases between. CDR1 and CDR2 (germline): SGHRS, YFSETQ. CDR3 residues: CASSLVGANPIQYF. CDR3 DNA sequence: TGCGCCAGCAGCTTGGTAGGGGCTAATCCCATTCAGTACTTC. The entire variable domain, with the rest obtained from reference TRBV5-1 and TRBJ2-4, is as follows: KAGVTQTPRYLIKTRGQQVTLSCSPISGHRSVSWYQQTPGQGLQFLFEYFSETQRNKGNFPGRFSGRQFSNSRSEMNVSTLELGDSALYLCASSLVGANPIQYFGAGTRLSVL.

Here the CDR3 DNA reads TGTGCCTCCTCCCGGGAGGAGACAGATACGCAGTATTTT. It specifies CASSREETDTQYF. The chain uses TRBV6-4 and TRBJ2-3; the match to TRBD2 covers 7 bases. CDR1 is MRHNA, CDR2 SNTAGT, per germline. The CDR3 contains 13 residues. Unmatched junction bases numbered 8, after V lost 11 bases and J lost 3 bases.